This passage covers 21 T cell receptor beta chains from one sample sequenced in a study of shared clonotypes between healthy human individuals. Assay used: immunoSEQ multiplex PCR; TCRdb lists only in-frame clones, some missing. Of 1,100,000 or so clones in the sample, more than 75% are singletons; the top ten hold 0.4% to 0.55%. The sequenced material came from memory CD4+ T cells from PBMCs. The subset denotes: CD45RA-negative fraction. These receptor sequences come from a man aged 18 to 30 in good health. Some clones in this sample may be carry-over from other donors' samples.

The chain couples TRBV6-5 to TRBJ1-4, with D maybe TRBD1 (5 bases). CDR1 is MNHEY and CDR2 is SVGAGI in the germline V gene. Trimming pared 0 bases from V and 6 bases from J, leaving 11 bases between. The CDR3 contains 15 residues. CDR3 amino acids: CASSYSVREHEKLFF. CDR3 bases: TGTGCCAGCAGTTACTCCGTCAGGGAGCATGAAAAACTGTTTTTT.

The chain recombines TRBV29-1 with TRBJ2-1; the D is unclear. Germline V lookup: CDR1 SQVTM, CDR2 ANQGSEA. The CDR3 consists of 13 residues. Trimming removed 5 bases from V and 0 bases from J, with 8 bases in between. The CDR3 region is CSVSSRSYNEQFF. The CDR3 DNA is TGCAGCGTTTCGAGCCGCTCCTACAATGAGCAGTTCTTC.

This clone came up a few times. Other DNA sequences of this sample code for an identical CDR3. The DNA of the CDR3 is TGTGCCAGCAGCTTACGCCTAGATAGCGGGGGAAACACCGGGGAGCTGTTTTTT. The encoded protein is CASSLRLDSGGNTGELFF. The V gene is TRBV28, the J gene TRBJ2-2, with TRBD2 identical over 9 bases. CDR3 length: 18 residues. V shed 6 bases and J 2 bases; nucleotides not matched to a gene: 13. Germline loops: CDR1 MDHEN, CDR2 SYDVKM.

The rearrangement joins TRBV7-9 to TRBJ1-1, with D perhaps TRBD1 (5 bases). Trimming left V 3 bases short and J 0 bases short, with 8 bases between. Germline V CDR1 and CDR2: SEHNR, FQNEAQ (reference sequence). This CDR3 is 14 amino acids long. The CDR3 region has the DNA TGTGCCAGCAGCTTGGGGCTCTTGAACACTGAAGCTTTCTTT. Translated: CASSLGLLNTEAFF.

This clone was counted only a few times. This chain joins TRBV9 and TRBJ2-7; 7 bases line up with TRBD2. Unmatched junction bases numbered 9, after V lost 0 bases and J lost 6 bases. Germline-derived CDR1 and CDR2 are SGDLS and YYNGEE. The CDR3 extends over 15 amino acids. DNA of the CDR3: TGTGCCAGCAGCGTAGTTGGCGGGAGTGAGAGCGAGCAGTACTTC. This codes for CASSVVGGSESEQYF.

The chain employs TRBV19 and TRBJ2-3; D is perhaps TRBD1 (6 bases). With 8 bases removed from V and 4 bases from J, the gap between germline ends came to 19 bases. The germline V gene has CDR1 LNHDA and CDR2 SQIVND (reference sequence). The CDR3 consists of 15 residues. The CDR3 coding sequence is TGTGCCAGTCTCCAAACAGGGTCGTTCGCAGATACGCAGTATTTT. Its translation is CASLQTGSFADTQYF.

The V and J genes are TRBV6-1 and TRBJ2-7, with D possibly matching TRBD1 (6 bases). This CDR3 is 13 amino acids long. In germline, CDR1 is MNHNS, CDR2 SASEGT. V lost 10 bases, J lost 0 bases, and 13 bases lay in between. The CDR3 reads CATQPGHSYEQYF. CDR3 nucleotide sequence: TGTGCCACACAACCGGGACACTCCTACGAGCAGTACTTC.

This chain joins TRBV18 and TRBJ2-1; 11 bases are a match to TRBD1. V dropped 3 bases and J dropped 6; count of bases not matched to a gene: 4. The CDR3 is made up of 15 amino acids. Looked up from germline, CDR1 is KGHSH and CDR2 is LQKENI. CDR3 region: CASSPRDRGVNEQFF. The CDR3, as DNA: TGTGCCAGCTCACCCCGGGACAGGGGGGTCAATGAGCAGTTCTTC. Looking up the rest from reference TRBV18 and TRBJ2-1 gives the full variable domain: NAGVMQNPRHLVRRRGQEARLRCSPMKGHSHVYWYRQLPEEGLKFMVYLQKENIIDESGMPKERFSAEFPKEGPSILRIQQVVRGDSAAYFCASSPRDRGVNEQFFGPGTRLTVL.

The chain uses TRBV7-8 and TRBJ1-4; D is undetermined. Germline V gives CDR1 SGHVS, CDR2 FQNEAQ. The CDR3 length is 12 residues. V shed 7 bases and J shed 0 bases, with 3 bases lying between them. CDR3 loop: CASTTTNEKLFF. The CDR3 region has the DNA TGTGCCAGCACCACAACTAATGAAAAACTGTTTTTT.

This clone was observed a few times. The chain joins TRBV28 to TRBJ1-1; D perhaps matches TRBD1 (5 bases). CDR3 length: 15 residues. Germline V lookup: CDR1 MDHEN, CDR2 SYDVKM. Trimming took off 1 base at V and 0 bases at J, with 9 bases between the two ends. The CDR3 DNA sequence: TGTGCCAGCAGTTTATCCGCAGGGTTGAACACTGAAGCTTTCTTT. Translating it yields CASSLSAGLNTEAFF.

In its sample, this clone was seen once. The chain combines TRBV28 with TRBJ1-4, with D possibly being TRBD1 (5 bases). V lost 7 bases, J lost 0 bases, and 12 bases lay in between. The CDR3 has 15 residues. The germline CDR1 and CDR2 sequences are MDHEN and SYDVKM. The CDR3 nucleotides read TGTGCCAGCACGGGGGTCGGTACAACTAATGAAAAACTGTTTTTT. The encoded protein is CASTGVGTTNEKLFF. The full variable domain, rest sourced from reference TRBV28 and TRBJ1-4, is DVKVTQSSRYLVKRTGEKVFLECVQDMDHENMFWYRQDPGLGLRLIYFSYDVKMKEKGDIPEGYSVSREKKERFSLILESASTNQTSMYLCASTGVGTTNEKLFFGSGTQLSVL.

The gene calls are TRBV18 and TRBJ2-1; tentative D call: TRBD2 (7 bases). The V end lost 4 bases, the J end lost 8 bases, and 15 bases lay between the germline ends. Germline loops: CDR1 KGHSH, CDR2 LQKENI. CDR3 length: 14 residues. The CDR3: CASSLGGGSYEQFF. The CDR3 DNA is TGTGCCAGCTCACTCGGGGGCGGGAGCTATGAGCAGTTCTTC.

The DNA for the CDR3 is TGTGCCAGCAGCTTGGGACAGGGGCTTGGCTACACCTTC. As protein: CASSLGQGLGYTF. V usage is TRBV2 and J usage is TRBJ1-2; 10 nucleotides match TRBD1. Germline assignment: CDR1 SNHLY and CDR2 FYNNEI. The CDR3 consists of 13 residues. The V segment lost 6 bases and the J segment 7 bases; nucleotides outside the gene matches: 5.

The chain carries TRBV7-9 and TRBJ2-7, with D possibly TRBD1 on 6 matching bases. With 5 bases removed from V and 1 base from J, the gap between germline ends came to 12 bases. This CDR3 comprises 14 residues. Germline values: CDR1 SEHNR, CDR2 FQNEAQ (reference sequence). CDR3 coding DNA: TGTGCCAGCAGCAAAGGGGGTGGTTCCTACGAGCAGTACTTC. It encodes CASSKGGGSYEQYF.

The V call is TRBV7-6, the J call TRBJ2-2; possible D gene TRBD2, 5 bases. Germline V gene lookup returns CDR1 SGHVS and CDR2 FNYEAQ. The CDR3 is 15 residues long. Deletions cut 5 bases from V and 0 bases from J, with 10 bases between. The CDR3 reads CASSPRTANTGELFF. The CDR3 region has the DNA TGTGCCAGCAGCCCGAGGACTGCGAACACCGGGGAGCTGTTTTTT.

The chain uses TRBV6-1 and TRBJ2-2; D may match TRBD1 or TRBD2 (7 bases each). The CDR3 runs 15 residues. Germline CDR1 and CDR2: MNHNS and SASEGT. Trimming shortened V by 1 base and J by 6 bases, and 12 bases separated the two germline ends. CDR3 coding DNA: TGTGCCAGCAGTGAAGGTCCAGGGGGGGCCGGGGAGCTGTTTTTT. Translated, it gives CASSEGPGGAGELFF.

The chain joins TRBV13 to TRBJ2-1; 8 bases align to TRBD1. V gave up 5 bases and J gave up 5 bases; unmatched junction bases: 17. The CDR3 totals 18 residues. The germline gives CDR1 PRHDT, CDR2 FYEKMQ (reference sequence). The CDR3 DNA reads as TGTGCCAGCAGCCCAGGCTTCAGGGGGCGCATCCACAACAATGAGCAGTTCTTC. Amino acids: CASSPGFRGRIHNNEQFF.

A few counts support this clone. The chain links TRBV30 to TRBJ1-1; 7 bases fit TRBD1. The ends lost 7 bases at V and 3 bases at J; junction bases unmatched: 5. CDR3 length equals 12 residues. Germline V gene sequence: CDR1 GTSNPN, CDR2 SVGIG (reference sequence). CDR3 coding DNA: TGTGCCTCGACAGGGATGGACACTGAAGCTTTCTTT. Translated, it gives CASTGMDTEAFF.

The chain combines TRBV7-2 with TRBJ1-2, with a weak D call TRBD1 (5 bases). The germline CDR1 and CDR2 sequences are SGHTA and FQGNSA. V gave up 1 base and J gave up 10 bases, with 10 bases separating them. The CDR3 sequence is 12 residues long. The CDR3 coding sequence is TGTGCCAGCAGCTTAGGAGGCAGGGACTACACCTTC. This gives the protein CASSLGGRDYTF. The variable domain in full, with the rest retrieved from reference TRBV7-2 and TRBJ1-2, is GAGVSQSPSNKVTEKGKDVELRCDPISGHTALYWYRQSLGQGLEFLIYFQGNSAPDKSGLPSDRFSAERTGGSVSTLTIQRTQQEDSAVYLCASSLGGRDYTFGSGTRLTVV.

The rearrangement joins TRBV9 to TRBJ2-1; D unresolved. The CDR3 contains 14 residues. The germline V gene has CDR1 SGDLS and CDR2 YYNGEE. Deletions cut 3 bases from V and 9 bases from J, with 16 bases between. Here the CDR3 reads CASSGKFSLGEQFF. For the CDR3, the DNA is TGTGCCAGCAGCGGAAAATTTAGCCTCGGTGAGCAGTTCTTC.

The chain uses TRBV7-3 and TRBJ2-5; tentative D call: TRBD2 (5 bases). CDR3 size: 13 residues. Germline V gives CDR1 SGHTA, CDR2 FQGTGA. Trimming shortened V by 5 bases and J by 5 bases, and 12 bases separated the two germline ends. The CDR3 region has the DNA TGTGCCAGCAGCCGGGATTCCTTCGAGACCCAGTACTTC. This codes for CASSRDSFETQYF.